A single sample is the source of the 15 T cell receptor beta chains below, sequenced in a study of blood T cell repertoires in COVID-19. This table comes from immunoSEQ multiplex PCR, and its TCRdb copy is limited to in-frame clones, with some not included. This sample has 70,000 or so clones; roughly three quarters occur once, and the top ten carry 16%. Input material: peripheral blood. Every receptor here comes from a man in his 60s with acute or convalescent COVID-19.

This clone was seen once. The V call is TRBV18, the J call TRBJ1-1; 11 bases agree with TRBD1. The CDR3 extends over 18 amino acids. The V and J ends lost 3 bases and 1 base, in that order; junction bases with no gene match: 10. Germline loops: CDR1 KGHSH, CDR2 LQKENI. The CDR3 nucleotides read TGTGCCAGCTCACCGTTAGGACAGGGGGCGCTTCCGAACACTGAAGCTTTCTTT. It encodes CASSPLGQGALPNTEAFF.

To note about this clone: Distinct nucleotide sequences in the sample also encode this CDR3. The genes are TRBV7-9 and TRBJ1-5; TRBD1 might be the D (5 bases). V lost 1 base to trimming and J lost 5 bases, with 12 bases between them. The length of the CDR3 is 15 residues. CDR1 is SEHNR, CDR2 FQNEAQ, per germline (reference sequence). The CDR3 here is CASSLVGEGYQPQHF. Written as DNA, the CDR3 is TGTGCCAGCAGCTTAGTGGGGGAGGGCTATCAGCCCCAGCATTTT. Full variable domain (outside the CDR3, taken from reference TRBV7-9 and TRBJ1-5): DTGVSQNPRHKITKRGQNVTFRCDPISEHNRLYWYRQTLGQGPEFLTYFQNEAQLEKSRLLSDRFSAERPKGSFSTLEIQRTEQGDSAMYLCASSLVGEGYQPQHFGDGTRLSIL.

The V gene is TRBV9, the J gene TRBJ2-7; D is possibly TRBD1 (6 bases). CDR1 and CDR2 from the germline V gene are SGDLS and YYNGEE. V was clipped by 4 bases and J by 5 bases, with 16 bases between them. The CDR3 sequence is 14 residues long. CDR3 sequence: CASSPRDISDEQYF. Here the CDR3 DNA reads TGTGCCAGCAGCCCACGGGACATAAGTGACGAGCAGTACTTC.

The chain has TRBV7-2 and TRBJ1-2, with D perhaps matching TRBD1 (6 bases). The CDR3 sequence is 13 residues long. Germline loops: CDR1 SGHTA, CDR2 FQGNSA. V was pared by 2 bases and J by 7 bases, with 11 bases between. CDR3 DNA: TGTGCCAGCAGCTTATCAGGGGCGAGTGGCTACACCTTC. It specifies CASSLSGASGYTF. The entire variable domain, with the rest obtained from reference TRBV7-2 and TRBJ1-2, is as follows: GAGVSQSPSNKVTEKGKDVELRCDPISGHTALYWYRQSLGQGLEFLIYFQGNSAPDKSGLPSDRFSAERTGGSVSTLTIQRTQQEDSAVYLCASSLSGASGYTFGSGTRLTVV.

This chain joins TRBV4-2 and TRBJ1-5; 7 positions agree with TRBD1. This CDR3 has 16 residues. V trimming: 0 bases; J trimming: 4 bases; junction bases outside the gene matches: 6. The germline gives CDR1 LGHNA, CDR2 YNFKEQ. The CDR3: CASSQDQAGGNQPQHF. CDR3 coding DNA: TGTGCCAGCAGCCAAGATCAGGCAGGGGGTAATCAGCCCCAGCATTTT.

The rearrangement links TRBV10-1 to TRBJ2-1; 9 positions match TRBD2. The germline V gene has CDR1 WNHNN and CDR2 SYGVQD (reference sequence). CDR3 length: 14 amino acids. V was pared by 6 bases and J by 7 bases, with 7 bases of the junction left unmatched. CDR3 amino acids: CASRGGGAENEQFF. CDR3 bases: TGCGCCAGCAGAGGCGGGGGGGCCGAGAATGAGCAGTTCTTC.

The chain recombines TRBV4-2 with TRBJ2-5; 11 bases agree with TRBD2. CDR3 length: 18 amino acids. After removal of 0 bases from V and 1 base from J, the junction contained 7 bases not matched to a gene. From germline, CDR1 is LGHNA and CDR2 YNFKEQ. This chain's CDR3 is CASSQDPVAGGRQETQYF. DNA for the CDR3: TGTGCCAGCAGCCAAGATCCAGTAGCGGGGGGGCGCCAAGAGACCCAGTACTTC.

CDR3 coding DNA: TGTGCCAGCTCACCGACTGCTGCTGGAAACACCATATATTTT. This encodes CASSPTAAGNTIYF. This chain joins TRBV18 and TRBJ1-3; D not resolved. This CDR3 has 14 amino acids. V shed 3 bases and J shed 2 bases, with 8 bases lying between them. Germline CDR1 reads KGHSH; CDR2 reads LQKENI.

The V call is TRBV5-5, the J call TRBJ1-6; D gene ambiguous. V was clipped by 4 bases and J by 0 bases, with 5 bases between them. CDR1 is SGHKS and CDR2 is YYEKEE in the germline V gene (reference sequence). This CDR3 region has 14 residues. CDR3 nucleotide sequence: TGTGCCAGCAGCCGTATCTCCTATAATTCACCCCTCCACTTT. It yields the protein CASSRISYNSPLHF.

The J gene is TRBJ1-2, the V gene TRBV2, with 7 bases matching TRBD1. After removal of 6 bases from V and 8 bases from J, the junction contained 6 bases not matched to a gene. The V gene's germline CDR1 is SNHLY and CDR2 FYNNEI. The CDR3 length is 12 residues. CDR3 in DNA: TGTGCCAGCAGGGAGGGGGCGCGGGGCTACACCTTC. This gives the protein CASREGARGYTF.

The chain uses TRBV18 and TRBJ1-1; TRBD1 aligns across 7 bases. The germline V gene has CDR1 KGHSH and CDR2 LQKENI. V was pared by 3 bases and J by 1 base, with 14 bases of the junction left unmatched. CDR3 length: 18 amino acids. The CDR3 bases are TGTGCCAGCTCACCTATCCAGAGAAGGGGGCACCAGAACACTGAAGCTTTCTTT. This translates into CASSPIQRRGHQNTEAFF. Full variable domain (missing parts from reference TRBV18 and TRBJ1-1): NAGVMQNPRHLVRRRGQEARLRCSPMKGHSHVYWYRQLPEEGLKFMVYLQKENIIDESGMPKERFSAEFPKEGPSILRIQQVVRGDSAAYFCASSPIQRRGHQNTEAFFGQGTRLTVV.

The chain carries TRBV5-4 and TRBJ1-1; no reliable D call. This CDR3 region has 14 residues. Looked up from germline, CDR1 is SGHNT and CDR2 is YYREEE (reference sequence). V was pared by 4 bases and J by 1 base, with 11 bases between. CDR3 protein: CASSPNGRNTEAFF. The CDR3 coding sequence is TGTGCCAGCAGCCCCAATGGCCGGAACACTGAAGCTTTCTTT.

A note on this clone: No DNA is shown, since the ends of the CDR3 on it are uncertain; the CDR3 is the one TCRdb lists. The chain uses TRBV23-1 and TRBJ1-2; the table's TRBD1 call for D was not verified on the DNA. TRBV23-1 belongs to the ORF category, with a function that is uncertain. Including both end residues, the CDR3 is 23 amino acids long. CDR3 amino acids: CASSHCQGSLWLHLLKGAYGYTF.

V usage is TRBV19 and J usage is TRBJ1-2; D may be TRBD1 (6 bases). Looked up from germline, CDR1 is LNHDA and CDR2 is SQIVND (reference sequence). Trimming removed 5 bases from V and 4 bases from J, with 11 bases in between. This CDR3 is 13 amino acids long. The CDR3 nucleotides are TGTGCCAGTAGTGCGACAGGACTCTATGGCTACACCTTC. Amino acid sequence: CASSATGLYGYTF.

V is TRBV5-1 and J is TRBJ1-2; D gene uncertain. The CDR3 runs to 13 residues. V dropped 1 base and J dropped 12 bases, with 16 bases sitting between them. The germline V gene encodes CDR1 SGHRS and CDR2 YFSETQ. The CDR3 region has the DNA TGCGCCAGCAGCTTGACTAGGACTTTCGGGGACACCTTC. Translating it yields CASSLTRTFGDTF. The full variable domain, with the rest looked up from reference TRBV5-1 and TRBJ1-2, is KAGVTQTPRYLIKTRGQQVTLSCSPISGHRSVSWYQQTPGQGLQFLFEYFSETQRNKGNFPGRFSGRQFSNSRSEMNVSTLELGDSALYLCASSLTRTFGDTFGSGTRLTVV.